These 11 T cell receptor beta chains were all obtained from the same sample, sequenced in a study of CD8 T cells in ankylosing spondylitis. MiXCR, applied by TCRdb to the 5' RACE reads, yields one record per CDR3 protein. The sample records roughly 48,000 distinct CDR3 sequences, around 7.4% being singletons. Input material: blood, either unsorted or a sorted T cell fraction (not recorded which). The receptors derive from a female donor with ankylosing spondylitis or in good health (not recorded which).

As for this clonotype: A read error is possible here, since a much larger clone lies one base away. The rearrangement joins TRBV12-3 or TRBV12-4 to TRBJ2-1; 13 bases fit TRBD2. The CDR3 is made up of 15 amino acids. CDR3 sequence (DNA): TGTGTCAGCAGTCTCGGGACTAGCGGGGCCAATGAGCAGTTCTTC. As protein: CVSSLGTSGANEQFF.

This clonotype was observed a few times. The chain joins TRBV7-3 to TRBJ2-7; D gene ambiguous. Per germline, CDR1 SGHTA and CDR2 FQGTGA. The CDR3 sequence is 15 residues long. V lost 4 bases to trimming and J lost 3 bases, with 16 bases between them. The CDR3 region is CASSSTYVRRYEQYF. CDR3 nucleotides: TGTGCCAGCAGCTCCACTTACGTGAGACGCTACGAGCAGTACTTC.

This clonotype was detected ten times or more. A junction boundary mismatches the germline segment, possibly from a read error. V is TRBV7-7 and J is TRBJ2-5; 10 bases agree with TRBD2. Germline-derived CDR1 and CDR2 are SSHAT and FNYEAQ (reference sequence). CDR3 length: 16 residues. The CDR3 sequence: CASSLSGGLVQETQYF. CDR3 sequence (DNA): TGTGCTAGCAGCCTTAGCGGGGGGCTCGTACAAGAGACCCAGTACTTC.

This clonotype was observed a handful of times. The rearrangement joins TRBV20-1 to TRBJ1-4; 9 bases map to TRBD1. Trimming took 6 bases from V and 6 from J; bases not matched to a gene: 14. This CDR3 is 16 amino acids long. Germline values: CDR1 DFQATT, CDR2 SNEGSKA (reference sequence). CDR3 DNA: TGCAGTGCGCCCGGGGATCAACAGGGGGCGGATGAAAAACTGTTTTTT. It encodes CSAPGDQQGADEKLFF.

This clonotype was detected many times. This rearrangement joins TRBV6-6 to TRBJ1-6; D possibly corresponds to TRBD1 (6 bases). The CDR3 has 15 residues. CDR1 and CDR2 (germline): MNHNY, SVGAGI (reference sequence). V gave up 10 bases and J gave up 8 bases, with 21 bases separating them. CDR3 in DNA: TGTGCCACCCAATCGTACGGGAAGGGGGATTCACCCCTCCACTTT. Amino acid sequence: CATQSYGKGDSPLHF.

This clonotype was recorded many times. The CDR3 nucleotides read TGCGCCAGCAGCTCGACGGGACAGGGATACAATGAGCAGTTCTTC. Translated, it gives CASSSTGQGYNEQFF. The V gene is TRBV5-1, the J gene TRBJ2-1, with 9 positions matching TRBD1. CDR1 and CDR2 from the germline V gene are SGHRS and YFSETQ. This CDR3 has 15 residues. V gave up 3 bases and J gave up 4 bases; unmatched junction bases: 5. Full variable domain (remainder filled in from reference TRBV5-1 and TRBJ2-1): KAGVTQTPRYLIKTRGQQVTLSCSPISGHRSVSWYQQTPGQGLQFLFEYFSETQRNKGNFPGRFSGRQFSNSRSEMNVSTLELGDSALYLCASSSTGQGYNEQFFGPGTRLTVL.

This clonotype was recorded many times. V gene TRBV5-6 combines with J gene TRBJ2-3, with TRBD2 matching over 14 bases. Germline CDR1 SGHDT, CDR2 YYEEEE. The junction had 12 bases not matched to a gene; V was cut back by 4 bases and J by 2 bases. This CDR3 is 19 amino acids long. In DNA form, the CDR3 reads TGTGCCAGCAGCCGTAGATCCGGACTAGCGGGGGGTGCCACAGATACGCAGTATTTT. It encodes CASSRRSGLAGGATDTQYF.

This clonotype was seen only a few times. The chain has TRBV11-2 and TRBJ2-2; the D is unclear. The germline V gene has CDR1 SGHAT and CDR2 FQNNGV. The V gene lost 4 bases and the J gene lost 4 bases, with 10 bases spanning the gap. The CDR3 is 14 residues long. The CDR3 region has the DNA TGTGCCAGCAGCTCTCAAACGGTCACCGGGGAGCTGTTTTTT. It is translated as CASSSQTVTGELFF.

This clonotype was detected ten times or more. The chain links TRBV28 to TRBJ2-4, with a possible D match to TRBD1 (6 bases). V shed 8 bases and J shed 7 bases, with 12 bases lying between them. CDR3 length: 12 residues. The germline gives CDR1 MDHEN, CDR2 SYDVKM. CDR3 protein: CASFGGDNIQYF. DNA for the CDR3: TGTGCCAGCTTTGGGGGCGACAACATTCAGTACTTC.

For this clonotype: Its ends do not fully match the called genes, so a read error is possible. The chain carries TRBV20-1 and TRBJ1-1; 7 positions agree with TRBD1. CDR3 size: 16 residues. Per the germline V gene, CDR1 is DFQATT and CDR2 is SNEGSKA (reference sequence). In DNA form, the CDR3 reads TGCTGTGCGGGCCCCGGGACAGTCACTATGAACACTGAAGCTTTCTTT. Its protein product is CCAGPGTVTMNTEAFF.

This clonotype showed up many times. J is TRBJ2-7 and V is TRBV7-2; the D gene is possibly TRBD2 (6 bases). The CDR3 length is 15 residues. V was trimmed by 1 base and J by 7 bases, leaving 17 bases between them. Germline V lookup: CDR1 SGHTA, CDR2 FQGNSA. The CDR3 loop is CASSLDAGPTREQYF. Written as DNA, the CDR3 is TGTGCCAGCAGCTTAGACGCGGGGCCCACTAGGGAGCAGTACTTC.